The clone carrying this TCR beta chain was seen a single time. Its antigen remains unknown. The data derive from a study of cytomegalovirus exposure and HLA in healthy donors. Study-level information: The roughly 120 validation repertoires matched the roughly 700 first-cohort repertoires in platform, a later analysis reported. Study outcomes and limitations: Associated with cytomegalovirus, according to the listing, were 150 to 200 TCR beta chains. CMV antigen specificity was confirmed in vitro for a few CMV-associated chains.

Using immunoSEQ multiplex PCR, the repertoire was profiled, and TCRdb retains in-frame clones only, with some absent. The data show some 270,000 clones, around 86% seen once. The germline V gene encodes CDR1 SGHAT and CDR2 FQDESV (reference sequence). Deletions cut 3 bases from V and 3 bases from J, with 20 bases between. The CDR3 is made up of 17 amino acids. Material: PBMCs. This TCR derives from a woman between 18 and 29 years old in good health and CMV-seronegative. This chain joins TRBV11-1 and TRBJ1-2; TRBD1 is a possible D gene (6 bases). The chain's CDR3 is CASSFRDIRSPDYGYTF. The DNA of the CDR3 is TGTGCCAGCAGCTTCAGGGACATAAGGTCTCCGGACTATGGCTACACCTTC.